This is a list of T cell receptor beta chains from one sample in a study of blood T cell repertoires in COVID-19. The data were produced by immunoSEQ multiplex PCR, yet TCRdb's version contains in-frame clones alone and is incomplete. The sample lists 350,000 or so clones, about nine tenths seen once, with roughly 1.7% in the top ten. Sequenced sample: peripheral blood. All receptors come from a woman aged 30 to 39 with COVID-19, enrolled during active disease. Both conserved end residues are part of each CDR3. Fields, in order: clone size, J gene, CDR3 length, D gene, V gene, CDR3 DNA, CDR3 protein. D genes are given only for firm matches. Not all rows give a size; the values are once, few, many and, for expanded clones, a class.

>.|TRBJ1-5|16|TRBD1|TRBV2
TGTGCCAGCAGTCCAAGGGGGACAGGGGGCAATCAGCCCCAGCATTTT
CASSPRGTGGNQPQHF
>.|TRBJ2-5|15|TRBD1|TRBV6-5
TGTGCCAGCAAGGGCCGGGACAGGGGTCTGGAGACCCAGTACTTC
CASKGRDRGLETQYF
>.|TRBJ1-1|13|.|TRBV2
TGTGCCACCCGGAGACAGTCGAACACTGAAGCTTTCTTT
CATRRQSNTEAFF
>.|TRBJ1-1|14|.|TRBV6-5
TGTGCCAGCAGTTTCTCGGAAGGGAGCACTGAAGCTTTCTTT
CASSFSEGSTEAFF
>.|TRBJ2-7|15|TRBD1|TRBV3-1/TRBV3-2
TGTGCCAGCAGCCCGTCGGACAGGGAAACCCACGAGCAGTACTTC
CASSPSDRETHEQYF
>once|TRBJ2-3|14|.|TRBV2
TGTGCCAGCAGTGGTGGGGGGACCTTAGGAGCGCAGTATTTT
CASSGGGTLGAQYF
>.|TRBJ1-1|14|.|TRBV2
TGTGCCAGCAGTTTGGGACTGGGGGACACTGAAGCTTTCTTT
CASSLGLGDTEAFF
>.|TRBJ1-1|16|.|TRBV14
TGTGCCAGCAGCCCCCACAGGGATAGTCGGGACACTGAAGCTTTCTTT
CASSPHRDSRDTEAFF
>.|TRBJ2-2|14|.|TRBV5-1
TGCGCCAGCAGCACACGGGAAGCCCCCGGGGAGCTGTTTTTT
CASSTREAPGELFF
>.|TRBJ1-5|17|.|TRBV3-1/TRBV3-2
TGTGCCAGCAGCCAAGAAGGGGCCAGGGCGGAAGATCAGCCCCAGCATTTT
CASSQEGARAEDQPQHF
>.|TRBJ1-1|16|.|TRBV2
TGTGCCAGCAGAGGGAGCCTACAGGGTAGGTGGACTGAAGCTTTCTTT
CASRGSLQGRWTEAFF
>.|TRBJ1-4|15|.|TRBV7-9
TGTGCCAGCAGCTTGAGTCTTTCCGGGAGTGAAAAACTGTTTTTT
CASSLSLSGSEKLFF
>.|TRBJ1-6|13|TRBD1|TRBV6-5
TGTGCCAGCATTCCGGGACAGCTCGGTCCCCTCCACTTT
CASIPGQLGPLHF
>.|TRBJ2-1|14|TRBD1|TRBV20-1
TGCAGTGCCAGTAGTGACAGGGGATTTCGTGAGCAGTTCTTC
CSASSDRGFREQFF
>.|TRBJ1-2|16|TRBD1|TRBV7-9
TGTGCCAGCAGCGCCTTTTCGGGACAGGGGGACTATGGCTACACCTTC
CASSAFSGQGDYGYTF
>.|TRBJ2-7|13|TRBD1|TRBV18
TGTGCCAGCTCAGCGGACAGGGGCCTTGGGGAGTACTTC
CASSADRGLGEYF
>.|TRBJ2-1|16|TRBD2|TRBV3-1/TRBV3-2
TGTGCCAGCAGCCCCCCTTACGGGGGGGCTAGCAATGAGCAGTTCTTC
CASSPPYGGASNEQFF
>.|TRBJ2-5|12|TRBD2|TRBV3-1/TRBV3-2
TGTGCCAGCAGCCGGGGGGGAGAGACCCAGTACTTC
CASSRGGETQYF
>.|TRBJ2-2|15|TRBD1|TRBV9
TGTGCCAGCAGCTCTGGGACAGGGAACACCGGGGAGCTGTTTTTT
CASSSGTGNTGELFF
>.|TRBJ1-5|14|.|TRBV30
TGTGCCTGGAGTGTCGGAGTTAGCAATCAGCCCCAGCATTTT
CAWSVGVSNQPQHF
>.|TRBJ2-5|15|TRBD2|TRBV3-1/TRBV3-2
TGTGCCAGCAGCCAAGGATCCGGGAGGCGGGAGACCCAGTACTTC
CASSQGSGRRETQYF
>.|TRBJ2-3|17|TRBD1|TRBV7-9
TGTGCCAGCAGCATCCTCCCGGGACAGGGGGCAGCAGATACGCAGTATTTT
CASSILPGQGAADTQYF
>.|TRBJ1-2|13|.|TRBV6-6
TGTGCCAGCAGTTACTCGTGGGAGGGTGGCTACACCTTC
CASSYSWEGGYTF
>.|TRBJ2-1|14|.|TRBV19
TGTGCCAGTAGTATACTAACCCGATCGAATGAGCAGTTCTTC
CASSILTRSNEQFF
>.|TRBJ1-1|13|.|TRBV29-1
TGCAGCGGGAACAGGGAAGTCGACACTGAAGCTTTCTTT
CSGNREVDTEAFF
>.|TRBJ2-2|12|.|TRBV6-5
TGTGCCAGCACCCGGTTGACCGGGGAGCTGTTTTTT
CASTRLTGELFF
>.|TRBJ1-1|13|.|TRBV6-6
TGTGCCAGCAGTTTTTCGGTTAACACTGAAGCTTTCTTT
CASSFSVNTEAFF
>.|TRBJ2-3|15|TRBD2|TRBV5-1
TGCGCCAGCAGCTTAACGGCGGGGGGCCCAGATACGCAGTATTTT
CASSLTAGGPDTQYF
>.|TRBJ1-1|15|TRBD1|TRBV4-3
TGCGCCAGCAGCCAACGTTATGAGGGGGCCACTGAAGCTTTCTTT
CASSQRYEGATEAFF
>.|TRBJ2-1|15|TRBD2|TRBV24-1
TGTGCCACCAGTGATCGGGACTACGACTCCAATGAGCAGTTCTTC
CATSDRDYDSNEQFF
>once|TRBJ1-5|14|TRBD1|TRBV28
TGTGCCAGCAGTACCAGAGGACAGGAACAGCCCCAGCATTTT
CASSTRGQEQPQHF
>.|TRBJ2-2|13|.|TRBV11-2
TGTGCCAGCAGCTTAGCCCGGGCCGGGGAGCTGTTTTTT
CASSLARAGELFF
>.|TRBJ1-4|15|.|TRBV19
TGTGCCAGTAGTTTAAACAGAGCAACTAATGAAAAACTGTTTTTT
CASSLNRATNEKLFF
>.|TRBJ1-6|14|TRBD1|TRBV2
TGTGCCAGCAGTCTTGGGACAGCCAATTCACCCCTCCACTTT
CASSLGTANSPLHF
>.|TRBJ2-1|15|TRBD2|TRBV19
TGTGCCAGTAGTATGGGTAGCGGGGGGGTCAATGAGCAGTTCTTC
CASSMGSGGVNEQFF
>.|TRBJ1-2|16|TRBD1|TRBV7-2
TGTGCCAGCAGCGCAGGGACAGCGATTCTTAACTATGGCTACACCTTC
CASSAGTAILNYGYTF
>.|TRBJ1-1|14|TRBD1|TRBV28
TGTGCCAGCAGTAGACAGGGGAGTAGCACTGAAGCTTTCTTT
CASSRQGSSTEAFF
>.|TRBJ2-6|15|.|TRBV9
TGTGCCAGCACCGTAGGCTACTCTGGGGCCAACGTCCTGACTTTC
CASTVGYSGANVLTF
>once|TRBJ2-1|13|TRBD2|TRBV7-8
TGTGCCAGCAGCCGGGACTACTACAATGAGCAGTTCTTC
CASSRDYYNEQFF
>.|TRBJ2-1|13|.|TRBV7-2
TGTGCCAGCAGCTTAGTGGAGGGGCGGGAGCAGTTCTTC
CASSLVEGREQFF
>.|TRBJ1-2|14|TRBD1|TRBV3-1/TRBV3-2
TGTGCCAGCAGGGTCGGGACAGCTAAAGGTGGCTACACCTTC
CASRVGTAKGGYTF
>.|TRBJ1-6|15|.|TRBV6-5
TGTGCCAGCAGTTACTCGGGTCCAGGGGCTTCACCCCTCCACTTT
CASSYSGPGASPLHF
>.|TRBJ1-1|12|.|TRBV7-9
TGTGCCAGCAGAACAACCGGGGCTGAAGCTTTCTTT
CASRTTGAEAFF
>once|TRBJ1-1|12|.|TRBV7-9
TGTGCCAGCAGCACAGGACCAACTGAAGCTTTCTTT
CASSTGPTEAFF
>.|TRBJ1-2|12|.|TRBV11-2
TGTGCCAGCAGCCAAGGGGCTAGAGGCTACACCTTC
CASSQGARGYTF
>.|TRBJ2-5|15|.|TRBV18
TGTGCCAGCTCACGAGCCGGGACACCCGGGGAGACCCAGTACTTC
CASSRAGTPGETQYF
>many|TRBJ2-7|15|TRBD2|TRBV6-2/TRBV6-3
TGTGCCAGCAGTCAGACTAGCGGGGCCTCCTACGAGCAGTACTTC
CASSQTSGASYEQYF
>.|TRBJ2-1|14|TRBD1|TRBV28
TGTGCCAGCAGCCGGACAGGGAGAGACAATGAGCAGTTCTTC
CASSRTGRDNEQFF
>.|TRBJ1-4|14|.|TRBV7-9
TGTGCCAGCAGCTTAGTGGCAGGGAATGAAAAACTGTTTTTT
CASSLVAGNEKLFF
>.|TRBJ1-2|14|.|TRBV23-1
TGCGCCAGCAGATCACGTGGCAGGGGTGATGGCTACACCTTC
CASRSRGRGDGYTF